The subject of this entry is one T cell receptor (beta chain). As yet, its antigen is unknown. The data originate from a study of blood T cells in healthy people across ages. The authors ran a second PCR of about 6 to 11 cycles using a sample-barcoded 5' primer and a J-beta primer mix. CDR3-containing paired-end reads numbered at least 2.5 million in each sample. TCRdb re-analysed the 5' RACE reads in MiXCR, keeping a single row per CDR3 protein. There are around 990,000 distinct CDR3 sequences in the sample; 30% to 40% occur only once, and around 12% lies in the top ten. Points from the study as a whole: Per million T cells, TCR beta diversity dropped about linearly as age rose.

The CDR3 covers 13 residues. CDR1 is SNHLY, CDR2 FYNNEI, per germline. Losses at the gene ends were 0 bases for V and 7 bases for J; bases not matched to a gene: 3. The chain has TRBV2 and TRBJ2-7; 7 bases match TRBD2. Material for sequencing was blood. The sequence derives from a man aged 18 to 35 in good health. DNA of the CDR3: TGTGCCAGCAGTGAAGCGCTAGCGGAGGAGCAGTACTTC. Translated: CASSEALAEEQYF.